The following is a T cell receptor (beta chain) sequence with its context. The junction shows a germline mismatch at one end, possibly a read error. Other DNA sequences in the sample encode the same CDR3. These data originate in a study of cytomegalovirus exposure and HLA in healthy donors. This CDR3 is 15 amino acids long. CDR1 and CDR2 (germline): SGHAT, FQNNGV. Amplification used 60 Vbeta primers and 13 Jbeta primers. Repertoires were generated with immunoSEQ multiplex PCR, while TCRdb's copy carries only in-frame clones and drops some. Of 200,000 to 250,000 clones listed, under 85% are singletons. V is TRBV11-2 and J is TRBJ1-1; 9 bases line up with TRBD1. Source material: PBMCs. The sequence was obtained from a man aged 50 or older in good health and CMV-seronegative. The CDR3 reads CASSMGSGTGTEAFF. The CDR3 nucleotides read TGTGCCAGCAGCATGGGCTCCGGGACAGGGACTGAAGCTTTTTTT.